This T cell receptor (beta chain) is drawn from a study of blood T cells in healthy people across ages. Overall study findings and caveats: Correlation between TCR beta diversity and naive T cell percentage was strong. Diversity was estimated from one million T cells, and these estimates were considered underestimates.

Trimming stripped 6 bases from V and 1 base from J, with 9 bases between. This CDR3 spans 13 amino acids. CDR1 is SGHRS, CDR2 YFSETQ, per germline. A J-beta primer mix and a sample-barcoded 5' primer were used in a second PCR of roughly 6 to 11 cycles. MiXCR, applied by TCRdb to the 5' RACE reads, yields one record per CDR3 protein. The sample records about 1.8 million distinct CDR3 sequences, just under 50% being singletons. Comment on this clonotype: Its cognate antigen is unknown.

The rearrangement links TRBV5-1 to TRBJ2-3, with D unclear. This receptor was taken from a woman aged 40 to 55 in good health. Sequenced sample: blood. Written as DNA, the CDR3 is TGCGCCAGCACATCTCCCGGCACAGATACGCAGTATTTT. It is translated as CASTSPGTDTQYF.